The 4 T cell receptor beta chains below all came from one sample that was sequenced in a study of cytomegalovirus exposure and HLA in healthy donors. The PCR contained 60 Vbeta and 13 Jbeta primers. Produced via immunoSEQ multiplex PCR; TCRdb's table is partial and in-frame only. Of hundreds of thousands of clones listed, approximately 90% are singletons. The specimen sequenced was PBMCs. The source is a woman in her late teens or twenties in good health and CMV-seronegative.

V is TRBV7-9 and J is TRBJ1-2; maybe TRBD1 (5 bases). Germline V gives CDR1 SEHNR, CDR2 FQNEAQ (reference sequence). The CDR3 runs 16 residues. The germline V and J ends were trimmed by 1 base and 3 bases, with 15 bases remaining between them. CDR3 sequence reads: CASSLVLRQRDYGYTF. For the CDR3, the DNA is TGTGCCAGCAGCTTAGTCTTGAGACAGAGAGACTATGGCTACACCTTC.

The rearrangement uses TRBV30 and TRBJ2-1, with 8 nucleotides matching TRBD1. J was trimmed by 3 bases and V by 5 bases; bases with no gene match: 3. The CDR3 has 13 residues. Germline values: CDR1 GTSNPN, CDR2 SVGIG (reference sequence). The CDR3 loop is CAWGQGYYNEQFF. The CDR3 DNA sequence: TGTGCCTGGGGACAGGGTTACTACAATGAGCAGTTCTTC.

This chain links TRBV7-6 with TRBJ2-2; D is ambiguous. This CDR3 is 16 amino acids long. Germline CDR1 reads SGHVS; CDR2 reads FNYEAQ. Trimming removed 1 base from V and 0 bases from J, with 9 bases in between. As DNA, the CDR3 is TGTGCCAGCAGCTTAGGTAGTACAGCGAACACCGGGGAGCTGTTTTTT. It encodes CASSLGSTANTGELFF.

The chain recombines TRBV18 with TRBJ2-2; D not resolved. This CDR3 has 13 residues. Trimming took off 8 bases at V and 7 bases at J, with 14 bases between the two ends. Germline loops: CDR1 KGHSH, CDR2 LQKENI. CDR3 bases: TGTGCCAGCGTTACCGTGGCCGTCGGGGAGCTGTTTTTT. Its translation is CASVTVAVGELFF.